Shown below are 22 T cell receptor beta chains from a single sample sequenced in a study of read filtering for tumor transcriptome and immune sequencing. Molecular barcoded adaptors covering alpha/delta and beta/gamma chains were used on roughly 370 ng RNA. One entry per CDR3 protein, called by TCRdb with MiXCR from the reads. Among approximately 58,000 distinct CDR3 sequences listed, approximately 22% were seen once. Sequencing input: a population of CD138-negative cells sorted from bone marrow. The receptors stem from a donor aged 40 or older with multiple myeloma.

This clonotype was picked up many times. The chain uses TRBV5-4 and TRBJ1-1, with D hard to call. This CDR3 has 13 amino acids. V was cut by 6 bases and J by 1 base, with 10 bases left in between. CDR1 and CDR2 from the germline V gene are SGHNT and YYREEE (reference sequence). DNA of the CDR3: TGTGCCAGCACCCCTCGGGGGAACACTGAAGCTTTCTTT. It encodes CASTPRGNTEAFF.

V gene TRBV29-1 combines with J gene TRBJ2-1; 9 bases are a match to TRBD2. V lost 8 bases and J lost 7; bases outside the gene matches: 9. The CDR3 loop spans 13 amino acids. Germline-derived CDR1 and CDR2 are SQVTM and ANQGSEA. The CDR3 loop reads CSSREREVNEQFF. The CDR3 DNA is TGCAGCTCAAGGGAGCGGGAGGTTAATGAGCAGTTCTTC.

This clonotype was found many times. The rearrangement uses TRBV28 and TRBJ2-1; D remains ambiguous. This CDR3 is built from 14 residues. The ends were cut back, 0 bases at V and 5 bases at J, with 8 bases in the middle. Germline V gene data show CDR1 as MDHEN and CDR2 as SYDVKM. In DNA form, the CDR3 reads TGTGCCAGCAGTTTATGGGGCACACACAATGAGCAGTTCTTC. This gives the protein CASSLWGTHNEQFF.

This clonotype was observed many times. The chain has TRBV20-1 and TRBJ1-4; D call uncertain. The CDR3 has 14 residues. The germline V gene has CDR1 DFQATT and CDR2 SNEGSKA (reference sequence). V was trimmed by 4 bases and J by 1 base, leaving 10 bases between them. DNA for the CDR3: TGCAGTGCTATAGATGGCAGAACTAATGAAAAACTGTTTTTT. This encodes CSAIDGRTNEKLFF.

The table lists this clonotype with many counts. This chain uses TRBV11-2 with TRBJ2-7; TRBD1 matches at 9 bases. Germline loops: CDR1 SGHAT, CDR2 FQNNGV. This CDR3 is 16 amino acids long. V was clipped by 1 base and J by 3 bases; unmatched bases: 7. This CDR3 reads CASSLVMDRGYYEQYF. The CDR3 DNA is TGTGCCAGCAGCTTAGTGATGGACAGGGGCTACTACGAGCAGTACTTC.

There are many counts of this clonotype. The V and J genes are TRBV3-1 and TRBJ2-7; TRBD2 aligns across 10 bases. The germline gives CDR1 LGHDT, CDR2 YNNKEL (reference sequence). The trim removed 0 bases at V and 3 bases at J, leaving 5 bases unmatched. The length of the CDR3 is 16 residues. CDR3 loop: CASSQEERGGHYEQYF. CDR3 sequence (DNA): TGTGCCAGCAGCCAAGAGGAGCGGGGGGGCCACTACGAGCAGTACTTC.

Many counts were recorded for this clonotype. The J gene is TRBJ2-3, the V gene TRBV6-5; TRBD2 agrees at 9 bases. The length of the CDR3 is 16 residues. The V and J ends lost 6 bases and 1 base, in that order; junction bases with no gene match: 8. The germline V gene encodes CDR1 MNHEY and CDR2 SVGAGI. The CDR3 region is CASRYSGSIGTDTQYF. The CDR3 coding sequence is TGTGCCAGCAGGTATAGCGGGAGTATAGGCACAGATACGCAGTATTTT.

This clonotype came up many times. V gene TRBV20-1 combines with J gene TRBJ2-1; possible D gene TRBD1, 6 bases. Looked up from germline, CDR1 is DFQATT and CDR2 is SNEGSKA (reference sequence). Trimming left V 3 bases short and J 6 bases short, with 15 bases between. The CDR3 sequence is 14 residues long. The CDR3 DNA reads TGCAGTGCTAGCCTATCTACAGGGTTCAATGAGCAGTTCTTC. This gives the protein CSASLSTGFNEQFF.

The rearrangement joins TRBV29-1 to TRBJ2-5, with 8 nucleotides matching TRBD2. The germline gives CDR1 SQVTM, CDR2 ANQGSEA. The length of the CDR3 is 15 residues. J gave up 4 bases and V 7 bases, and 14 bases lay outside the gene matches. The CDR3 DNA reads TGCAGCGCCGGGGGGTTAGCGGGAACCGGAGAGACCCAGTACTTC. Protein sequence: CSAGGLAGTGETQYF.

This clonotype was counted a few times. V gene TRBV5-6 combines with J gene TRBJ2-5; D not resolved. This CDR3 spans 13 amino acids. Trimming shortened V by 0 bases and J by 10 bases, and 13 bases separated the two germline ends. Germline V lookup: CDR1 SGHDT, CDR2 YYEEEE. CDR3 nucleotide sequence: TGTGCCAGCAGCTTGGACCCGGTCGTCGTCCAGTACTTC. The encoded protein is CASSLDPVVVQYF.

This clonotype was picked up many times. The chain recombines TRBV18 with TRBJ2-6; D uncertain. The CDR3 loop spans 14 amino acids. V was pared by 3 bases and J by 0 bases, with 3 bases between. Germline V CDR1 and CDR2: KGHSH, LQKENI. The CDR3 loop reads CASSPSSGANVLTF. CDR3 bases: TGTGCCAGCTCACCCAGCTCTGGGGCCAACGTCCTGACTTTC.

The J gene is TRBJ2-3, the V gene TRBV20-1; 8 positions match TRBD2. V trimming: 6 bases; J trimming: 2 bases; junction bases outside the gene matches: 7. The germline gives CDR1 DFQATT, CDR2 SNEGSKA (reference sequence). The CDR3 sequence is 14 residues long. CDR3 nucleotide sequence: TGCAGTGCAACCCCGGGGGGGTCCACAGATACGCAGTATTTT. Protein: CSATPGGSTDTQYF.

This clonotype was seen repeatedly, ten times or more. This chain links TRBV10-3 with TRBJ2-1, with 8 bases matching TRBD1. V gave up 4 bases and J gave up 7 bases; unmatched junction bases: 3. The CDR3 is 13 amino acids. The germline V gene encodes CDR1 ENHRY and CDR2 SYGVKD. The DNA for the CDR3 is TGTGCCATCAGTGGGACAGGGTCGAATGAGCAGTTCTTC. It encodes CAISGTGSNEQFF.

This clonotype has ten or more counts. This sequence joins TRBV5-1 and TRBJ2-1; 10 nucleotides line up with TRBD2. The length of the CDR3 is 16 residues. The ends lost 0 bases at V and 3 bases at J; junction bases unmatched: 3. Germline V gene data show CDR1 as SGHRS and CDR2 as YFSETQ. CDR3 DNA: TGCGCCAGCAGCTTGGGCCTAGCGGGGGTCTACAATGAGCAGTTCTTC. Translating it yields CASSLGLAGVYNEQFF.

This clonotype was observed many times. The chain has TRBV24-1 and TRBJ2-3; 8 positions agree with TRBD1. The CDR3 is 16 residues long. V lost 3 bases, J lost 1 base, and 5 bases stayed unmatched. Per germline, CDR1 KGHDR and CDR2 SFDVKD. CDR3 in DNA: TGTGCCACCAGTGATGCAGGGGGCGAAGGCACAGATACGCAGTATTTT. This translates into CATSDAGGEGTDTQYF.

The V gene is TRBV5-1, the J gene TRBJ1-1; possibly TRBD1 for D (6 bases). The V and J ends lost 7 bases and 6 bases respectively, with 13 bases between them. The CDR3 covers 12 residues. Per germline, CDR1 SGHRS and CDR2 YFSETQ. The CDR3 nucleotides read TGCGCCAGCTCCCTTGGGGGGCCTGAAGCTTTCTTT. It codes for CASSLGGPEAFF.

The rearrangement uses TRBV20-1 and TRBJ2-7; D possibly matches TRBD1 or TRBD2 (5 bases each). The CDR3 loop spans 14 amino acids. Germline V CDR1 and CDR2: DFQATT, SNEGSKA (reference sequence). With 1 base removed from V and 0 bases from J, the gap between germline ends came to 10 bases. The CDR3 nucleotides are TGCAGTGCTAGAGGATCAGGGAGCTCCTACGAGCAGTACTTC. This codes for CSARGSGSSYEQYF.

A word on this clonotype: One base away lies a much larger clone, so this may be a sequencing read error. This rearrangement joins TRBV9 to TRBJ2-6; D is possibly TRBD1 (5 bases). CDR3 length: 14 amino acids. CDR1 SGDLS and CDR2 YYNGEE come from the germline V gene. For the CDR3, the DNA is TGTGCCAGCAGCGCTCCCTCTGGGGCCAACGCCCTGACTTTC. Translated, it gives CASSAPSGANALTF.

The table lists this clonotype with a few counts. The chain links TRBV10-2 to TRBJ2-3; 7 positions agree with TRBD1. This CDR3 region has 14 residues. Germline lookup yields CDR1 WSHSY and CDR2 SAAADI. V lost 2 bases, J lost 1 base, and 0 bases stayed unmatched. The CDR3 sequence is CASSEDRGTDTQYF. The CDR3, as DNA: TGCGCCAGCAGTGAGGACAGGGGCACAGATACGCAGTATTTT.

The table lists this clonotype with many counts. The rearrangement links TRBV6-6 to TRBJ2-5, with TRBD2 matching over 11 bases. V dropped 7 bases and J dropped 5; count of bases not matched to a gene: 9. The CDR3 has 15 amino acids. Per the germline V gene, CDR1 is MNHNY and CDR2 is SVGAGI (reference sequence). CDR3 sequence: CASIGGSGRDETQYF. The DNA for the CDR3 is TGTGCCAGCATTGGAGGTAGCGGGAGGGACGAGACCCAGTACTTC.

The genes are TRBV19 and TRBJ2-4, with D possibly matching TRBD1 (6 bases). CDR1 and CDR2 from the germline V gene are LNHDA and SQIVND (reference sequence). This CDR3 is 15 amino acids long. The V end lost 1 base, the J end lost 0 bases, and 7 bases lay between the germline ends. The CDR3 bases are TGTGCCAGTAGTATAGGACAGGTAGCCAAAAACATTCAGTACTTC. It yields the protein CASSIGQVAKNIQYF.

Concerning this clonotype itself: One base away lies a much larger clone, so this may be a sequencing read error. The chain recombines TRBV10-3 with TRBJ2-1, with 9 bases matching TRBD2. The CDR3 has 17 amino acids. Germline V gives CDR1 ENHRY, CDR2 SYGVKD. Trimming at V came to 2 bases and at J to 8 bases, leaving 13 bases not matched to a gene. CDR3 in DNA: TGTGCCATCAGTGAGCCCGAAGCGGGAGGAAGTTTGTATGAGCAGTTCTTC. Translation gives CAISEPEAGGSLYEQFF.